This T cell receptor beta chain was documented in a study of blood T cell repertoires in COVID-19. Study summary: COVID-19 samples collected from the United States, Italy and Spain covered acute and convalescent phases. Sources were T cells, B-cell-depleted T cells, or PBMCs; the material itself was cDNA or gDNA.

Deletions cut 3 bases from V and 0 bases from J, with 13 bases between. Germline values: CDR1 SGHRS, CDR2 YFSETQ. The length of the CDR3 is 16 residues. Study processing details: By means of reference gene primer amplification, nucleated cell counts were estimated. Profiled with immunoSEQ multiplex PCR; TCRdb holds only in-frame clones, not every one. For V, J and clone size, that table is used; D and trimming come from the DNA. The data contain 250,000 to 350,000 clones, around 85% of them singletons. It was during active infection that Seattle patients were enrolled and then longitudinally followed.

The specimen sequenced was peripheral blood. This chain joins TRBV5-1 and TRBJ2-1, with D perhaps TRBD2 (6 bases). This TCR was sampled from a human donor with COVID-19, enrolled during active disease. The donor label of this sample is uncertain. DNA of the CDR3: TGCGCCAGCAGCTCATCGGGGACTCGCTCCTACAATGAGCAGTTCTTC. Translated, it gives CASSSSGTRSYNEQFF.